This T cell receptor beta chain was identified during a study of shared clonotypes between healthy human individuals. Overall study: Every donor yielded three CD4 naive, three CD4 memory, two CD8 naive and one CD8 memory plate. Study results and limitations: Shared clonotypes: approximately 5.3% naive CD4, 3% to 3.5% naive CD8, 2% to 2.5% memory CD4, roughly 0.4% memory CD8. Sorted-subset samples were not fully sequenced, rarefaction indicated.

Notes on this clone: The antigen is undetermined.

The V end was cut by 1 base, the J end by 3 bases, with 16 bases between. Per germline, CDR1 SGHNT and CDR2 YENEEA. The CDR3 consists of 16 residues. A deep-level run was used for the assay. Sequenced by immunoSEQ multiplex PCR; TCRdb stores in-frame clones only, minus some. Altogether 2,500,000 or so clones are present, about nine tenths being singletons, with the ten largest covering 0.37%. The sequence was collected from a young man in good health. Some clones in this sample may be carry-over from other donors' samples. The V call is TRBV11-3, the J call TRBJ2-7, with D hard to call. The sequenced sample consisted of naive CD4+ T cells from PBMCs. Indicated subset: CD45RA+ positively selected. CDR3 in amino acids: CASSLGLAAGDYEQYF. In DNA, the CDR3 is TGTGCCAGCAGCTTAGGCTTGGCGGCAGGAGACTACGAGCAGTACTTC.